These 15 T cell receptor beta chains were all obtained from the same sample, sequenced in a study of early T cells in non-severe SARS-CoV-2 infection. Using its own MiXCR run on the 5' RACE reads, TCRdb lists one record per CDR3 protein. The sample holds tens of thousands of distinct CDR3 sequences, 12% seen once. The sequencing sample was made of whole blood. The receptor set was obtained from an adult who was a healthcare worker with PCR-confirmed SARS-CoV-2 infection or an uninfected control (not recorded which).

This clonotype was counted only a few times. The CDR3 region has the DNA TGTGCCAGCAAGTGGGGCAGGACGGAGCTTATGAACACTGAAGCTTTCTTT. Amino acids: CASKWGRTELMNTEAFF. The gene calls are TRBV6-4 and TRBJ1-1; possibly TRBD1 for D (5 bases). This CDR3 contains 17 residues. V lost 7 bases and J 0 bases, leaving 21 bases between the germline ends. The V gene's germline CDR1 is MRHNA and CDR2 SNTAGT.

In its sample, this clonotype was seen many times. The genes are TRBV7-2 and TRBJ2-3; 9 bases are a match to TRBD1. The germline V gene has CDR1 SGHTA and CDR2 FQGNSA. The trim removed 1 base at V and 2 bases at J, leaving 4 bases unmatched. This CDR3 comprises 16 residues. The CDR3 is CASSLVGTGTTDTQYF. The CDR3 DNA sequence: TGTGCCAGCAGCTTAGTAGGGACAGGGACCACAGATACGCAGTATTTT.

The chain combines TRBV19 with TRBJ2-3, with 9 bases aligning to TRBD2. CDR1 is LNHDA, CDR2 SQIVND, per germline (reference sequence). J was trimmed by 6 bases and V by 6 bases; bases with no gene match: 10. The CDR3 loop spans 15 amino acids. The CDR3 DNA reads as TGTGCCAGTAGCTCTGGGACTAGCAGTTACGATACGCAGTATTTT. Amino acids: CASSSGTSSYDTQYF.

The chain employs TRBV6-5 and TRBJ2-7, with D perhaps assigned TRBD1 or TRBD2 (5 bases each). Trimming cost V 1 base and J 0 bases, with 13 bases left between them. This CDR3 contains 16 residues. From germline, CDR1 is MNHEY and CDR2 SVGAGI. This chain's CDR3 is CASSYFQGVSSYEQYF. The CDR3, as DNA: TGTGCCAGCAGTTACTTCCAGGGAGTCAGCTCCTACGAGCAGTACTTC.

V and J are TRBV2 and TRBJ2-5, with D tentatively TRBD2 (6 bases). Germline CDR1 SNHLY, CDR2 FYNNEI. Trimming pared 8 bases from V and 1 base from J, leaving 14 bases between. The CDR3 covers 14 residues. Here the CDR3 DNA reads TGTGCCAGCGGCGAGATGGGACTCCAAGAGACCCAGTACTTC. Translating it yields CASGEMGLQETQYF.

The V gene is TRBV6-4, the J gene TRBJ2-3; 10 nucleotides line up with TRBD1. Trimming took 6 bases from V and 2 from J; bases not matched to a gene: 2. Germline lookup yields CDR1 MRHNA and CDR2 SNTAGT. The CDR3 length is 14 residues. This chain's CDR3 is CASRGTGDTDTQYF. The CDR3 bases are TGTGCCAGCAGAGGGACAGGGGACACAGATACGCAGTATTTT.

In its sample, this clonotype was seen many times. The J gene is TRBJ2-1, the V gene TRBV7-2; possible D gene TRBD1, 6 bases. The CDR3 loop spans 14 amino acids. V was clipped by 5 bases and J by 4 bases, with 12 bases between them. Germline V gives CDR1 SGHTA, CDR2 FQGNSA. CDR3 sequence reads: CASSPSTGYNEQFF. The DNA for the CDR3 is TGTGCCAGCAGCCCGTCGACAGGATACAATGAGCAGTTCTTC.

This clonotype was found a few times. The chain links TRBV20-1 to TRBJ2-5; D may correspond to TRBD1 or TRBD2 (6 bases each). The length of the CDR3 is 13 residues. Trimming left V 8 bases short and J 5 bases short, with 18 bases between. Germline lookup yields CDR1 DFQATT and CDR2 SNEGSKA (reference sequence). CDR3 sequence: CSLGGGRGETQYF. CDR3 coding DNA: TGCAGTCTCGGTGGGGGGCGCGGGGAGACCCAGTACTTC.

The sample holds many counts of this clonotype. This rearrangement joins TRBV5-1 to TRBJ2-1; 7 bases match TRBD1. Germline V gene lookup returns CDR1 SGHRS and CDR2 YFSETQ. The CDR3 loop spans 14 amino acids. V shed 0 bases, J shed 7 bases, and the junction held 4 bases outside the gene matches. The CDR3 DNA is TGCGCCAGCAGCTTGGTGGCAGGGGGTAATGAGCAGTTCTTC. Translated: CASSLVAGGNEQFF.

The rearrangement uses TRBV24-1 and TRBJ1-1, with unresolved D. CDR1 and CDR2 from the germline V gene are KGHDR and SFDVKD. This CDR3 comprises 13 residues. V gave up 12 bases and J gave up 1 base, with 14 bases separating them. DNA for the CDR3: TGTGCCGAGACTGGACGTAAGAACACTGAAGCTTTCTTT. It yields the protein CAETGRKNTEAFF.

This chain joins TRBV6-1 and TRBJ2-7; D gene unclear. Trimming removed 1 base from V and 2 bases from J, with 6 bases in between. Germline V lookup: CDR1 MNHNS, CDR2 SASEGT. The length of the CDR3 is 13 residues. The CDR3 DNA sequence: TGTGCCAGCAGTGAAGACGGAACCTACGAGCAGTACTTC. It encodes CASSEDGTYEQYF.

There are many counts of this clonotype. The V gene is TRBV11-2, the J gene TRBJ1-2; perhaps TRBD1 as D (6 bases). The germline gives CDR1 SGHAT, CDR2 FQNNGV. V was shortened by 4 bases and J by 1 base, with 10 bases between the two germline ends. The CDR3 consists of 14 residues. The CDR3 region is CASSYQGRNYGYTF. Written as DNA, the CDR3 is TGTGCCAGCAGCTACCAGGGGCGTAACTATGGCTACACCTTC. The whole variable domain, filled in from reference TRBV11-2 and TRBJ1-2, reads EAGVAQSPRYKIIEKRQSVAFWCNPISGHATLYWYQQILGQGPKLLIQFQNNGVVDDSQLPKDRFSAERLKGVDSTLKIQPAKLEDSAVYLCASSYQGRNYGYTFGSGTRLTVV.

The chain has TRBV10-3 and TRBJ2-7; 9 nucleotides agree with TRBD2. The CDR3 spans 13 residues. Trimming at V came to 10 bases and at J to 1 base, leaving 5 bases not matched to a gene. Germline V gene lookup returns CDR1 ENHRY and CDR2 SYGVKD. CDR3: CATETSGSYEQYF. The CDR3 coding sequence is TGTGCCACCGAGACTAGCGGATCCTACGAGCAGTACTTC.

This clonotype was counted between two and nine times. The chain carries TRBV19 and TRBJ2-7; TRBD2 is a possible D gene (5 bases). The germline V gene encodes CDR1 LNHDA and CDR2 SQIVND (reference sequence). The V and J ends lost 5 bases and 1 base respectively, with 18 bases between them. The CDR3 extends over 16 amino acids. The CDR3 DNA follows: TGTGCCAGTAGTCGCGGGCCCCCGGACTTATCCTACGAGCAGTACTTC. It specifies CASSRGPPDLSYEQYF. Full variable domain (outside the CDR3, taken from reference TRBV19 and TRBJ2-7): DGGITQSPKYLFRKEGQNVTLSCEQNLNHDAMYWYRQDPGQGLRLIYYSQIVNDFQKGDIAEGYSVSREKKESFPLTVTSAQKNPTAFYLCASSRGPPDLSYEQYFGPGTRLTVT.

This clonotype occurred many times. This chain uses TRBV11-2 with TRBJ2-3; 8 bases line up with TRBD1. This CDR3 comprises 14 residues. The V segment lost 5 bases and the J segment 4 bases; nucleotides outside the gene matches: 5. The germline gives CDR1 SGHAT, CDR2 FQNNGV. DNA for the CDR3: TGTGCCAGCAGCCAACAGGGGGTGGCAGATACGCAGTATTTT. Protein: CASSQQGVADTQYF.